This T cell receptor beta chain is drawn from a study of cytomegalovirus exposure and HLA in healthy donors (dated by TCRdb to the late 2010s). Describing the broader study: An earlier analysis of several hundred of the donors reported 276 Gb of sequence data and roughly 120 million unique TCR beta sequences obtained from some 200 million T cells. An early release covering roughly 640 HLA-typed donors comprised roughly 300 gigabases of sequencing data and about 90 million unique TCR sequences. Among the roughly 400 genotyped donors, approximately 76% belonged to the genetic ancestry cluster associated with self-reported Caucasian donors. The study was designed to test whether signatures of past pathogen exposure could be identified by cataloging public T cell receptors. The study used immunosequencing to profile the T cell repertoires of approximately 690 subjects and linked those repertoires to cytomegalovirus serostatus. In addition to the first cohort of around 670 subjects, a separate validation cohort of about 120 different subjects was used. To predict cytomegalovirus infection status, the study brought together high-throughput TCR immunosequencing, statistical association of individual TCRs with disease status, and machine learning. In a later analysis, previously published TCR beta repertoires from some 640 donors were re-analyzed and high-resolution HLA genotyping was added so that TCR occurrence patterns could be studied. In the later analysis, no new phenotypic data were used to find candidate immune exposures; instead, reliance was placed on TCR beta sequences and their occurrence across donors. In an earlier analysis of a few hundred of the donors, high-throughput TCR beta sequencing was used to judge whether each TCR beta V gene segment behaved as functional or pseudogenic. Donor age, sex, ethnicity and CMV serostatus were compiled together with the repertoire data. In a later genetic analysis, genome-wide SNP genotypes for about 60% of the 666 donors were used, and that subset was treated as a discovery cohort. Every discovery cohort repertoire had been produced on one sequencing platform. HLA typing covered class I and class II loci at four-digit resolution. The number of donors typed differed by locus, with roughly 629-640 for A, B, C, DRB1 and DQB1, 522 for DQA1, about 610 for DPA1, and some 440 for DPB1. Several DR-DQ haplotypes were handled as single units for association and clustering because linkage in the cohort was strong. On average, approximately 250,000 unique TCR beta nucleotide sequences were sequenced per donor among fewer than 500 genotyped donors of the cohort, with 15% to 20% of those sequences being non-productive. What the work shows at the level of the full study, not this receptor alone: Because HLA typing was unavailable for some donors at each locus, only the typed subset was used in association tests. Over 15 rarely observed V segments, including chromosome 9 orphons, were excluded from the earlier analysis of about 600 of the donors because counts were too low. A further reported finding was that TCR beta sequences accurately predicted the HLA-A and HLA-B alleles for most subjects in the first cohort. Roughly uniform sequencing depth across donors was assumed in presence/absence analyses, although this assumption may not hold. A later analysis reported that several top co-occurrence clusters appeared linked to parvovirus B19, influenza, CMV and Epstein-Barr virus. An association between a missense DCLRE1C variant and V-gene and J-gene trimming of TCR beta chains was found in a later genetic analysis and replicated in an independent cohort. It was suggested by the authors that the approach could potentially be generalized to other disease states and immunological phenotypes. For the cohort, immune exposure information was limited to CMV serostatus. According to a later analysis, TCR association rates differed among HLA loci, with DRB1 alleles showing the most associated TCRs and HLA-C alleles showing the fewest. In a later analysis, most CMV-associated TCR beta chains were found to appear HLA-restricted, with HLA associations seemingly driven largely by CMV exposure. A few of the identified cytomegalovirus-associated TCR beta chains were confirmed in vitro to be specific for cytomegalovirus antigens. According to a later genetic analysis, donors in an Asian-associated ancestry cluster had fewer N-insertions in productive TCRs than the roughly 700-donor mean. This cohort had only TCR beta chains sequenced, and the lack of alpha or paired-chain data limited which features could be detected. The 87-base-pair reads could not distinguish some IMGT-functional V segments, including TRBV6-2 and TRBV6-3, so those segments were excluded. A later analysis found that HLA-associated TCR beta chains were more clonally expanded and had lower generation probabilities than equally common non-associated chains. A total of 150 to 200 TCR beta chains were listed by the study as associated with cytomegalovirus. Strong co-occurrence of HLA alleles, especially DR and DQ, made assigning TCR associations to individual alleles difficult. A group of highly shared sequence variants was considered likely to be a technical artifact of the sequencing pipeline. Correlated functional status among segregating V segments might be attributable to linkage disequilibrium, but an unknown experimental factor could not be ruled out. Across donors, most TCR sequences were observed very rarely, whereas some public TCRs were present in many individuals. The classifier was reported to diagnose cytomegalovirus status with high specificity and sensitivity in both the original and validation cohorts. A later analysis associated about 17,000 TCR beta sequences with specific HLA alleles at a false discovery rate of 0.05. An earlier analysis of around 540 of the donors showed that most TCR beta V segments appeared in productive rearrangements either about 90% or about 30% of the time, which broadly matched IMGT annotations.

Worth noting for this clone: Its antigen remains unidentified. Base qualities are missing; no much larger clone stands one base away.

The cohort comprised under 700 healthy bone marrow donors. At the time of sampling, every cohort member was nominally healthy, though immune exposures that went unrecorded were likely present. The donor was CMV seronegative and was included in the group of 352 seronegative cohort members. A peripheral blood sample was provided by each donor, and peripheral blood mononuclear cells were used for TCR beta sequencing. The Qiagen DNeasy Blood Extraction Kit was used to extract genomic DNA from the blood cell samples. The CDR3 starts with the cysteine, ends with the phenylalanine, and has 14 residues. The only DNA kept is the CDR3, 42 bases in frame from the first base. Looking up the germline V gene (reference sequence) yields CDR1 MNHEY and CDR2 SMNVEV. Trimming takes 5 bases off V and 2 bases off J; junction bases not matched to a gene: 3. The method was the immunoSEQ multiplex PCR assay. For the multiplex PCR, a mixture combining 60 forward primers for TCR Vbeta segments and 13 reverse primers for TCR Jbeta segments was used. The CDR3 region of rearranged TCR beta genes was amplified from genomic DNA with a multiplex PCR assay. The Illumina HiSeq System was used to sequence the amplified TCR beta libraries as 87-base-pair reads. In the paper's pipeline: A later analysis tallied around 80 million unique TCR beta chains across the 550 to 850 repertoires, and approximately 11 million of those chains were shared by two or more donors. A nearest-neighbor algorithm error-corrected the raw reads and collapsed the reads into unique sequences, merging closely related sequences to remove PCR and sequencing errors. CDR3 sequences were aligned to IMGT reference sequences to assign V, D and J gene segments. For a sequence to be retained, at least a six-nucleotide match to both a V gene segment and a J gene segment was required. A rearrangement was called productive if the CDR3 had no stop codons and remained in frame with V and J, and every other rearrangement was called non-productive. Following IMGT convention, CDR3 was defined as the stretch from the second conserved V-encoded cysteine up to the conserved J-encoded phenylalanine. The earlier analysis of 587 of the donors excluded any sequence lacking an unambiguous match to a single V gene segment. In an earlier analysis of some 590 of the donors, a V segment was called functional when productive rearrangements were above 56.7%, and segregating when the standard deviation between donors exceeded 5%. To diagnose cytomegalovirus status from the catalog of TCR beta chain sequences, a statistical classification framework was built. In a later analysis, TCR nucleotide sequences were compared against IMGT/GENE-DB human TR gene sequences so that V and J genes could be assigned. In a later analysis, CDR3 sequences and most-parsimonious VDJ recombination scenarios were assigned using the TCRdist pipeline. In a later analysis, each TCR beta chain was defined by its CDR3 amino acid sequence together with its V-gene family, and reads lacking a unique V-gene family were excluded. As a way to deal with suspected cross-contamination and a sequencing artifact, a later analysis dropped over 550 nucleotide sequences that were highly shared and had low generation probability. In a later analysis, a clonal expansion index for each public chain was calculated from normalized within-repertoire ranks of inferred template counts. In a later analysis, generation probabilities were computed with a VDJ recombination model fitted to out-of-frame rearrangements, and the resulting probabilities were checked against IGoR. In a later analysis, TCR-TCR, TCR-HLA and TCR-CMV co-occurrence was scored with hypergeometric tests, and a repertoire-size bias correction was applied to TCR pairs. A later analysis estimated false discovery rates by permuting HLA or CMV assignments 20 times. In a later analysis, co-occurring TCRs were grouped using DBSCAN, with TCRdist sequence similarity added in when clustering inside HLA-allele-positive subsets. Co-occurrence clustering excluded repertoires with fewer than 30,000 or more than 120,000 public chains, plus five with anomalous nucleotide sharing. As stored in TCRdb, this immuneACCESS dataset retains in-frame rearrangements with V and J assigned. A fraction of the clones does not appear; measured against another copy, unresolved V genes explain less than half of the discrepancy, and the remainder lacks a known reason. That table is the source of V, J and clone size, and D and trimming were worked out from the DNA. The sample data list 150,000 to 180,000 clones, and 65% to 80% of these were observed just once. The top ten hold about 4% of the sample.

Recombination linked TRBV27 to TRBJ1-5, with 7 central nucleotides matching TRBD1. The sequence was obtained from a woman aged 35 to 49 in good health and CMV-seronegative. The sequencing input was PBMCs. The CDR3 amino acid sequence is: CASSLQGGNQPQHF. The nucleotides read TGTGCCAGCAGTCTCCAGGGGGGCAATCAGCCCCAGCATTTT.